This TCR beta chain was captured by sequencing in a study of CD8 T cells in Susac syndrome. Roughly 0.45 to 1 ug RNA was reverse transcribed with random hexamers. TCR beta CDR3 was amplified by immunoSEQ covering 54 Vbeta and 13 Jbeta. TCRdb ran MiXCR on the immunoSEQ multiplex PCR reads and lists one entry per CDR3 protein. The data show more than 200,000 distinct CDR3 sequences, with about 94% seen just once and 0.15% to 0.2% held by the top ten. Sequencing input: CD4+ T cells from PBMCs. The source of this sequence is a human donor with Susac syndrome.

CDR3 region: CASSFRRRTGELFF. Here the CDR3 DNA reads TGTGCCAGCAGCTTTAGACGGCGCACCGGGGAGCTGTTTTTT. The chain uses TRBV5-6 and TRBJ2-2; D not certain. This CDR3 has 14 amino acids. Germline CDR1 SGHDT, CDR2 YYEEEE. V lost 2 bases and J lost 4, with 9 bases in between.